Presented here are 30 T cell receptor beta chains from one specimen sequenced in a study of vaccination and CD4 T cells after COVID-19. Treatment of the sample: approximately 11-day PBMC culture with coronavirus spike peptide pools or control peptides (ViraFEST assay). These receptors have no known antigen. The Oncomine TCR Beta short-read assay was applied to DNA of cultured CD4+ T cells. TCRdb called the PCR reads again in MiXCR, with one record for every CDR3 protein. The repertoire includes over 15,000 distinct CDR3 sequences, 40% to 55% of them detected once, and roughly 5% sits in the top ten. The source material was CD4+ T cells from blood, cultured in vitro, sampled before SARS-CoV-2 vaccination. These receptors were obtained from a human donor who had recovered from COVID-19.

This chain uses TRBV4-1 with TRBJ1-2; TRBD1 agrees at 10 bases. The germline V gene has CDR1 MGHRA and CDR2 YSYEKL. The trim removed 1 base at V and 5 bases at J, leaving 4 bases unmatched. CDR3 size: 15 residues. In DNA, the CDR3 is TGCGCCAGCAGCCAAGGACAGGGGGCAGAGTATGGCTACACCTTC. This gives the protein CASSQGQGAEYGYTF.

This chain joins TRBV19 and TRBJ2-5, with TRBD1 matching over 8 bases. Germline V gene sequence: CDR1 LNHDA, CDR2 SQIVND (reference sequence). The CDR3 loop spans 13 amino acids. V dropped 7 bases and J dropped 5; count of bases not matched to a gene: 6. Here the CDR3 DNA reads TGTGCCAGTAAACAGGGACAGGCGGAGACCCAGTACTTC. It yields the protein CASKQGQAETQYF.

This clonotype has more than one count but fewer than ten. The chain recombines TRBV20-1 with TRBJ1-2, with D possibly matching TRBD1 (5 bases). CDR1 is DFQATT, CDR2 SNEGSKA, per germline (reference sequence). The CDR3 has 14 amino acids. V dropped 1 base and J dropped 2 bases, with 11 bases sitting between them. The CDR3 is CSARGRGGNYGYTF. The CDR3, as DNA: TGCAGTGCTAGAGGCCGGGGGGGGAACTATGGCTACACCTTC.

This clonotype has just a few counts. The V and J genes are TRBV19 and TRBJ1-6, with D unresolved. CDR1 LNHDA and CDR2 SQIVND come from the germline V gene (reference sequence). With 5 bases removed from V and 7 bases from J, the gap between germline ends came to 18 bases. The CDR3 contains 16 residues. CDR3: CASSARQGGFNSPLHF. CDR3 DNA: TGTGCCAGTAGTGCCCGACAAGGAGGGTTCAATTCACCCCTCCACTTT.

This chain uses TRBV7-2 with TRBJ2-3; 13 bases match TRBD2. This CDR3 has 18 amino acids. V dropped 1 base and J dropped 4; count of bases not matched to a gene: 8. CDR1 SGHTA and CDR2 FQGNSA come from the germline V gene. The CDR3 loop reads CASSLGPTSGGAADTQYF. The CDR3, as DNA: TGTGCCAGCAGCTTAGGCCCTACTAGCGGGGGGGCGGCAGATACGCAGTATTTT.

The chain links TRBV6-4 to TRBJ2-3; the D gene is possibly TRBD1 (6 bases). V was trimmed by 8 bases and J by 4 bases, leaving 16 bases between them. The CDR3 loop spans 14 amino acids. Looked up from germline, CDR1 is MRHNA and CDR2 is SNTAGT. The CDR3 DNA follows: TGTGCCAGCCGCCCAGGGGTGGTGTCAGATACGCAGTATTTT. Its translation: CASRPGVVSDTQYF.

The CDR3: CASSNRLAGGTDTQYF. In DNA, the CDR3 is TGTGCCAGCAGCAATCGACTAGCGGGAGGCACAGATACGCAGTATTTT. V usage is TRBV28 and J usage is TRBJ2-3, with TRBD2 matching over 12 bases. With V trimmed by 6 bases and J by 1 base, 5 bases remained unmatched. From germline, CDR1 is MDHEN and CDR2 SYDVKM. The CDR3 is 16 residues long.

The rearrangement links TRBV12-3 or TRBV12-4 to TRBJ2-1; D gene unclear. The CDR3 is 11 residues long. Trimming removed 3 bases at V and 11 bases at J, with 8 bases between. CDR3: CASSFERKQFF. The CDR3 nucleotides are TGTGCCAGCAGTTTCGAGAGGAAGCAGTTCTTC.

This clonotype was recorded a few times. The chain employs TRBV20-1 and TRBJ1-5; possibly TRBD1 for D (6 bases). Trimming left V 0 bases short and J 2 bases short, with 11 bases between. The CDR3 runs 15 residues. The germline V gene has CDR1 DFQATT and CDR2 SNEGSKA (reference sequence). CDR3 bases: TGCAGTGCTAGAGACCACCGGACAGGCAATCAGCCCCAGCATTTT. The encoded protein is CSARDHRTGNQPQHF.

In this sample, this clonotype turned up a few times. The chain recombines TRBV10-3 with TRBJ1-1; TRBD1 agrees at 9 bases. The CDR3 runs 14 residues. CDR1 is ENHRY and CDR2 is SYGVKD in the germline V gene. Unmatched junction bases numbered 10, after V lost 8 bases and J lost 6 bases. The CDR3 DNA follows: TGTGCCATCTGGAGCGGGGACAGGGACGCTGAAGCTTTCTTT. It specifies CAIWSGDRDAEAFF.

V gene TRBV19 combines with J gene TRBJ2-5, with D hard to call. The CDR3 sequence is 14 residues long. Per germline, CDR1 LNHDA and CDR2 SQIVND (reference sequence). V was cut by 5 bases and J by 6 bases, with 16 bases left in between. The CDR3 DNA follows: TGTGCCAGTAGTGGGCAGCTCCCGCCAAAGACCCAGTACTTC. This sequence encodes CASSGQLPPKTQYF.

In its sample, this clonotype ranks as medium-sized. V and J are TRBV6-1 and TRBJ1-2; the D is unclear. With 3 bases removed from V and 8 bases from J, the gap between germline ends came to 10 bases. This CDR3 comprises 12 residues. Germline values: CDR1 MNHNS, CDR2 SASEGT. The CDR3 nucleotides are TGTGCCAGCAGTGATGGAGTGTTGGGCTACACCTTC. This encodes CASSDGVLGYTF.

V gene TRBV20-1 combines with J gene TRBJ2-5; tentatively, D is TRBD2 (5 bases). The CDR3 is made up of 12 amino acids. From germline, CDR1 is DFQATT and CDR2 SNEGSKA (reference sequence). V lost 6 bases, J lost 5 bases, and 13 bases lay in between. CDR3 region: CSAKQRGETQYF. The CDR3 DNA reads as TGCAGTGCCAAACAGCGCGGGGAGACCCAGTACTTC.

The rearrangement links TRBV20-1 to TRBJ2-7; 15 bases agree with TRBD2. CDR3 size: 16 residues. Germline V gene data show CDR1 as DFQATT and CDR2 as SNEGSKA (reference sequence). The trim removed 5 bases at V and 1 base at J, leaving 6 bases unmatched. Written as DNA, the CDR3 is TGCAGTGCTGTGTCGGGGACTAGCGGGGGGTCCTACGAGCAGTACTTC. Residues: CSAVSGTSGGSYEQYF.

In DNA form, the CDR3 reads TGCAGTGCTAGGTTTCCAGGACTCACTGAAGCTTTCTTT. Translating gives CSARFPGLTEAFF. V gene TRBV20-1 combines with J gene TRBJ1-1; D remains unclear. V gave up 3 bases and J gave up 4 bases, with 12 bases separating them. CDR3 length: 13 residues. Germline CDR1 is DFQATT and CDR2 is SNEGSKA (reference sequence).

This clonotype was counted only a few times. V is TRBV20-1 and J is TRBJ1-2; D unresolved. Trimming left V 6 bases short and J 2 bases short, with 13 bases between. Germline V gives CDR1 DFQATT, CDR2 SNEGSKA (reference sequence). This CDR3 is 13 amino acids long. CDR3 amino acids: CSADWRANYGYTF. The CDR3 DNA is TGCAGTGCCGACTGGCGGGCAAACTATGGCTACACCTTC.

This clonotype was seen more than once but under ten times. V is TRBV11-3 and J is TRBJ2-5; 8 bases align to TRBD1. The junction had 14 bases not matched to a gene; V was cut back by 1 base and J by 1 base. The germline V gene has CDR1 SGHNT and CDR2 YENEEA. The CDR3 extends over 19 amino acids. The CDR3 sequence is CASSLAFGQGATSQETQYF. The CDR3 nucleotides read TGTGCCAGCAGCTTAGCTTTCGGGCAGGGGGCGACCTCCCAAGAGACCCAGTACTTC.

V and J are TRBV10-1 and TRBJ2-5; 9 nucleotides match TRBD1. This CDR3 spans 13 amino acids. Unmatched junction bases numbered 7, after V lost 7 bases and J lost 7 bases. Germline V gives CDR1 WNHNN, CDR2 SYGVQD (reference sequence). Here the CDR3 DNA reads TGCGCCAGCACCAGGGACAGGGAGGGGACCCAGTACTTC. Its translation is CASTRDREGTQYF.

The chain joins TRBV7-2 to TRBJ2-3, with D perhaps being TRBD1 or TRBD2 (5 bases each). The CDR3 is 16 residues long. Trimming took 5 bases from V and 1 from J, leaving 16 bases between them. Looked up from germline, CDR1 is SGHTA and CDR2 is FQGNSA. The CDR3 region has the DNA TGTGCCAGCAGCCAAGTTGGGGGTTTAGGCACAGATACGCAGTATTTT. It translates to CASSQVGGLGTDTQYF.

This clonotype was picked up a small number of times. This chain links TRBV5-4 with TRBJ2-5, with D perhaps being TRBD1 or TRBD2 (6 bases each). CDR1 and CDR2 from the germline V gene are SGHNT and YYREEE (reference sequence). Trimming pared 3 bases from V and 7 bases from J, leaving 19 bases between. This CDR3 has 15 residues. CDR3 sequence reads: CASSSLLGGRGTQYF. DNA for the CDR3: TGTGCCAGCAGCTCCTTATTAGGGGGGCGGGGGACCCAGTACTTC.

The V call is TRBV7-8, the J call TRBJ1-2, with TRBD1 as a possible D gene (5 bases). Trimming took 5 bases from V and 4 from J, leaving 17 bases between them. The CDR3 has 15 residues. CDR1 and CDR2 (germline): SGHVS, FQNEAQ. The CDR3 DNA reads as TGTGCCAGCAGCCAAGGGGTGGCGTCTGCCTATGGCTACACCTTC. Protein: CASSQGVASAYGYTF.

This clonotype was counted a few times. The chain joins TRBV27 to TRBJ2-7, with D uncertain. V was trimmed by 2 bases and J by 0 bases, leaving 8 bases between them. This CDR3 spans 14 amino acids. Germline lookup yields CDR1 MNHEY and CDR2 SMNVEV (reference sequence). The chain's CDR3 is CASSLTKDSYEQYF. The DNA of the CDR3 is TGTGCCAGCAGTTTAACGAAGGACTCCTACGAGCAGTACTTC.

The chain employs TRBV11-2 and TRBJ1-5; D unclear. V gave up 1 base and J gave up 4 bases, with 5 bases separating them. Germline values: CDR1 SGHAT, CDR2 FQNNGV. This CDR3 is 13 amino acids long. In DNA, the CDR3 is TGTGCCAGCAGCTTAGGCCCAAATCAGCCCCAGCATTTT. It codes for CASSLGPNQPQHF.

In regard to this clonotype: At one of its ends the junction is not consistent with the germline gene, which may arise from a read error. The V and J genes are TRBV20-1 and TRBJ2-1; 12 nucleotides match TRBD1. The germline V gene has CDR1 DFQATT and CDR2 SNEGSKA (reference sequence). The CDR3 covers 15 residues. The CDR3: CSFQLGQGARNGQFF. In DNA form, the CDR3 reads TGCAGTTTCCAATTGGGACAGGGGGCTCGAAATGGGCAGTTCTTC.

J is TRBJ2-2 and V is TRBV4-2; the match to TRBD1 covers 7 bases. The length of the CDR3 is 17 residues. Trimming cost V 2 bases and J 2 bases; bases outside gene matches: 8. Germline-derived CDR1 and CDR2 are LGHNA and YNFKEQ. The CDR3 DNA is TGTGCCAGCAGCCAAAACACCGGGACAGCAAACACCGGGGAGCTGTTTTTT. Protein product: CASSQNTGTANTGELFF.

The rearrangement links TRBV6-1 to TRBJ1-2, with unresolved D. This CDR3 region has 13 residues. V dropped 1 base and J dropped 8 bases, with 11 bases sitting between them. Germline-derived CDR1 and CDR2 are MNHNS and SASEGT. DNA for the CDR3: TGTGCCAGCAGTGAAGTGGGGAAGGAAGGCTACACCTTC. It yields the protein CASSEVGKEGYTF.

V usage is TRBV12-3 or TRBV12-4 and J usage is TRBJ2-5; 7 nucleotides match TRBD1. The CDR3 has 13 amino acids. V shed 6 bases and J 3 bases; nucleotides not matched to a gene: 4. CDR3: CASSLGQKETQYF. CDR3 in DNA: TGTGCCAGCAGCCTGGGACAGAAAGAGACCCAGTACTTC.

The gene calls are TRBV6-2 or TRBV6-3 and TRBJ1-2; TRBD1 matches 7 bases. The CDR3 consists of 13 residues. From germline, CDR1 is MNHEY and CDR2 SVGEGT. Trimming removed 6 bases from V and 3 bases from J; junction bases left unmatched: 4. This CDR3 is CASRQGTDYGYTF. The CDR3 nucleotides are TGTGCCAGCAGACAGGGGACCGACTATGGCTACACCTTC.

This clonotype turned up a few times. The gene calls are TRBV6-2 or TRBV6-3 and TRBJ2-2; 11 bases line up with TRBD2. Trimming took 11 bases from V and 5 from J; bases not matched to a gene: 7. The CDR3 is 14 amino acids. Germline CDR1 and CDR2: MNHEY and SVGEGT. The CDR3 region has the DNA TGTGCCCATGGGGCTAGCGGGGGGACCGGGGAGCTGTTTTTT. It yields the protein CAHGASGGTGELFF.

This clonotype occurred a few times. J is TRBJ1-6 and V is TRBV6-5; D gene unclear. This CDR3 is 13 amino acids long. Deletions cut 4 bases from V and 5 bases from J, with 6 bases between. In germline, CDR1 is MNHEY, CDR2 SVGAGI. Here the CDR3 DNA reads TGTGCCAGCAGTTCCGTCGATAATTCACCCCTCCACTTT. Residues: CASSSVDNSPLHF.